A single sample is the source of the 22 T cell receptor beta chains below, sequenced in a study of T cells in Graves' hyperthyroidism and ophthalmopathy. From RNA transcripts, TCR beta CDR3 regions were amplified. A first-round RT-PCR of the TCR CDR3 used the HTBI primer set. TCRdb called the multiplex PCR reads again in MiXCR, with one record for every CDR3 protein. Here the sample spans 550,000 to 650,000 distinct CDR3 sequences, approximately 14% being singletons. Material: blood. The receptor set was obtained from a woman aged 30 to 39 with Graves' hyperthyroidism that later progressed to Graves' ophthalmopathy.

This clonotype showed up many times. The chain links TRBV3-1 to TRBJ1-4; 9 bases are a match to TRBD1. CDR1 LGHDT and CDR2 YNNKEL come from the germline V gene (reference sequence). The junction had 6 bases not matched to a gene; V was cut back by 4 bases and J by 6 bases. This CDR3 region has 15 residues. This CDR3 reads CASSPGQGTYEKLFF. The CDR3 nucleotides are TGTGCCAGCAGCCCAGGACAGGGGACTTATGAAAAACTGTTTTTT.

There are a few counts of this clonotype. The V call is TRBV30, the J call TRBJ1-5, with 7 bases aligning to TRBD1. This CDR3 contains 15 residues. Germline assignment: CDR1 GTSNPN and CDR2 SVGIG (reference sequence). The junction had 9 bases not matched to a gene; V was cut back by 0 bases and J by 7 bases. CDR3 DNA sequence: TGTGCCTGGAGTGTACCCTCAGGGGGGAGGCAGCCCCAGCATTTT. Protein: CAWSVPSGGRQPQHF.

This clonotype was found many times. The chain links TRBV27 to TRBJ2-3; the match to TRBD2 covers 7 bases. The V gene's germline CDR1 is MNHEY and CDR2 SMNVEV (reference sequence). This CDR3 is built from 16 residues. The ends lost 7 bases at V and 2 bases at J; junction bases unmatched: 12. The CDR3 coding sequence is TGTGCCAGCACCCCAGCGGGGCTGGGGCACACAGATACGCAGTATTTT. This codes for CASTPAGLGHTDTQYF.

This clonotype was detected many times. V is TRBV28 and J is TRBJ1-5; 12 nucleotides line up with TRBD1. The CDR3 extends over 16 amino acids. Germline V gene sequence: CDR1 MDHEN, CDR2 SYDVKM. J lost 6 bases, V lost 2 bases, and 5 bases had no gene match. The CDR3 region is CASSLGTGGEVQPQHF. CDR3 coding DNA: TGTGCCAGCAGTTTAGGGACAGGGGGCGAAGTTCAGCCCCAGCATTTT.

This rearrangement joins TRBV20-1 to TRBJ2-3, with 10 bases lining up with TRBD2. The CDR3 runs 15 residues. Germline V gene data show CDR1 as DFQATT and CDR2 as SNEGSKA (reference sequence). V shed 3 bases, J shed 1 base, and the junction held 4 bases outside the gene matches. The CDR3 sequence: CSARQLAGGTDTQYF. CDR3 sequence (DNA): TGCAGTGCTAGGCAGCTAGCGGGAGGCACAGATACGCAGTATTTT.

The chain couples TRBV5-6 to TRBJ1-6; D unclear. The V end lost 2 bases, the J end lost 0 bases, and 9 bases lay between the germline ends. In germline, CDR1 is SGHDT, CDR2 YYEEEE. This CDR3 contains 16 residues. The CDR3 here is CASSFDESSYNSPLHF. DNA for the CDR3: TGTGCCAGCAGCTTCGACGAAAGCTCCTATAATTCACCCCTCCACTTT. Combining the CDR3 with reference TRBV5-6 and TRBJ1-6 gives the whole variable domain DAGVTQSPTHLIKTRGQQVTLRCSPKSGHDTVSWYQQALGQGPQFIFQYYEEEERQRGNFPDRFSGHQFPNYSSELNVNALLLGDSALYLCASSFDESSYNSPLHFGNGTRLTVT.

V is TRBV18 and J is TRBJ1-5, with 7 bases aligning to TRBD1. Trimming at V came to 3 bases and at J to 0 bases, leaving 11 bases not matched to a gene. The germline V gene encodes CDR1 KGHSH and CDR2 LQKENI. This CDR3 is 18 amino acids long. The DNA of the CDR3 is TGTGCCAGCTCACCCACAGCCCCGGGACAGTATAGCAATCAGCCCCAGCATTTT. It translates to CASSPTAPGQYSNQPQHF.

The CDR3 region has the DNA TGTGCCAGCAGCCCCTTGCACTCTGGAAACACCATATATTTT. As protein: CASSPLHSGNTIYF. V usage is TRBV7-2 and J usage is TRBJ1-3; D remains ambiguous. The germline CDR1 and CDR2 sequences are SGHTA and FQGNSA. With 5 bases removed from V and 0 bases from J, the gap between germline ends came to 8 bases. The CDR3 is made up of 14 amino acids. Complete variable domain (other parts from reference TRBV7-2 and TRBJ1-3): GAGVSQSPSNKVTEKGKDVELRCDPISGHTALYWYRQSLGQGLEFLIYFQGNSAPDKSGLPSDRFSAERTGGSVSTLTIQRTQQEDSAVYLCASSPLHSGNTIYFGEGSWLTVV.

The chain uses TRBV4-1 and TRBJ1-3; no clear D. This CDR3 has 17 residues. Trimming cost V 1 base and J 2 bases, with 15 bases left between them. The V gene's germline CDR1 is MGHRA and CDR2 YSYEKL. Here the CDR3 DNA reads TGCGCCAGCAGCCAAGTAAATTTTGGGGTCCCTGGAAACACCATATATTTT. Translation gives CASSQVNFGVPGNTIYF.

This clonotype was seen at least ten times. This sequence joins TRBV10-3 and TRBJ1-1, with D tentatively TRBD1 (5 bases). Germline loops: CDR1 ENHRY, CDR2 SYGVKD. The CDR3 runs 12 residues. V dropped 8 bases and J dropped 1 base, with 8 bases sitting between them. CDR3 bases: TGTGCCATCGGGGCAGGGAACACTGAAGCTTTCTTT. Protein: CAIGAGNTEAFF.

This chain connects TRBV7-6 to TRBJ1-1, with D perhaps matching TRBD1 (5 bases). CDR1 SGHVS and CDR2 FNYEAQ come from the germline V gene. V was clipped by 5 bases and J by 4 bases, with 17 bases between them. The CDR3 has 15 residues. The CDR3 region has the DNA TGTGCCAGCAGCCCCGGGGGAGGGGAAGGCACTGAAGCTTTCTTT. Translated: CASSPGGGEGTEAFF.

This clonotype has a count of ten or more. The J gene is TRBJ2-3, the V gene TRBV5-1; TRBD2 matches at 8 bases. V shed 3 bases, J shed 6 bases, and the junction held 6 bases outside the gene matches. The germline CDR1 and CDR2 sequences are SGHRS and YFSETQ. The CDR3 is made up of 14 amino acids. CDR3 region: CASSSASGSDTQYF. In DNA, the CDR3 is TGCGCCAGCAGCTCCGCTAGCGGGTCCGATACGCAGTATTTT. Full variable domain (rest looked up from reference TRBV5-1 and TRBJ2-3): KAGVTQTPRYLIKTRGQQVTLSCSPISGHRSVSWYQQTPGQGLQFLFEYFSETQRNKGNFPGRFSGRQFSNSRSEMNVSTLELGDSALYLCASSSASGSDTQYFGPGTRLTVL.

The table lists this clonotype with many counts. The J gene is TRBJ1-4, the V gene TRBV19; D uncertain. The V and J ends lost 2 bases and 4 bases respectively, with 8 bases between them. This CDR3 is 14 amino acids long. CDR1 is LNHDA and CDR2 is SQIVND in the germline V gene (reference sequence). CDR3 region: CASSITTDNEKLFF. As DNA, the CDR3 is TGTGCCAGTAGTATAACCACAGATAATGAAAAACTGTTTTTT.

This clonotype was seen many times. This sequence joins TRBV11-2 and TRBJ2-7, with 7 bases that match TRBD2. The ends lost 6 bases at V and 6 bases at J; junction bases unmatched: 8. This CDR3 is 13 amino acids long. Germline V gives CDR1 SGHAT, CDR2 FQNNGV. This CDR3 reads CASSSIREGEQYF. The CDR3 DNA reads TGTGCCAGCAGTTCAATCAGGGAGGGCGAGCAGTACTTC.

This clonotype was observed at least ten times. The chain uses TRBV12-3 or TRBV12-4 and TRBJ1-4, with D maybe TRBD1 (5 bases). The CDR3 consists of 14 residues. With 3 bases removed from V and 8 bases from J, the gap between germline ends came to 13 bases. CDR3 DNA sequence: TGTGCCAGCAGTTTCGGCCAAAAGGGGGAAAAACTGTTTTTT. Protein sequence: CASSFGQKGEKLFF.

The table lists this clonotype with a few counts. J is TRBJ2-5 and V is TRBV6-1; the D gene is possibly TRBD1 (6 bases). Trimming removed 1 base from V and 5 bases from J, with 17 bases in between. Germline CDR1 and CDR2: MNHNS and SASEGT. The CDR3 covers 16 residues. In DNA, the CDR3 is TGTGCCAGCAGTGAAGTGGGGACACCCATGGGGGAGACCCAGTACTTC. It translates to CASSEVGTPMGETQYF.

This clonotype was recorded many times. This sequence joins TRBV11-2 and TRBJ2-2; D is undetermined. Looked up from germline, CDR1 is SGHAT and CDR2 is FQNNGV. The CDR3 has 15 amino acids. V lost 3 bases and J 0 bases, leaving 8 bases between the germline ends. CDR3 nucleotide sequence: TGTGCCAGCAGCTTGGGCCTGGCGAACACCGGGGAGCTGTTTTTT. Its protein is CASSLGLANTGELFF.

The rearrangement joins TRBV6-1 to TRBJ2-7; 11 bases are a match to TRBD2. The CDR3 is 15 amino acids. The V segment lost 3 bases and the J segment 2 bases; nucleotides outside the gene matches: 3. The germline V gene has CDR1 MNHNS and CDR2 SASEGT. The CDR3: CASSEGTSGPYEQYF. In nucleotides, the CDR3 is TGTGCCAGCAGTGAGGGGACTAGCGGACCCTACGAGCAGTACTTC.

The V call is TRBV10-3, the J call TRBJ1-2; no clear D. V was cut by 4 bases and J by 3 bases, with 18 bases left in between. The CDR3 is 16 residues long. From germline, CDR1 is ENHRY and CDR2 SYGVKD. This chain's CDR3 is CAISGSQYNIDYGYTF. CDR3 nucleotide sequence: TGTGCCATCAGTGGGTCGCAATACAATATCGACTATGGCTACACCTTC.

This clonotype appeared many times. J is TRBJ1-6 and V is TRBV30; tentative D call: TRBD1 (6 bases). The ends were cut back, 2 bases at V and 7 bases at J, with 9 bases in the middle. The CDR3 is made up of 13 amino acids. CDR1 is GTSNPN and CDR2 is SVGIG in the germline V gene (reference sequence). CDR3 in amino acids: CAWSQGNNSPLHF. In DNA, the CDR3 is TGTGCCTGGAGTCAGGGGAACAATTCACCCCTCCACTTT. Looking up the rest from reference TRBV30 and TRBJ1-6 gives the full variable domain: SQTIHQWPATLVQPVGSPLSLECTVEGTSNPNLYWYRQAAGRGLQLLFYSVGIGQISSEVPQNLSASRPQDRQFILSSKKLLLSDSGFYLCAWSQGNNSPLHFGNGTRLTVT.

This clonotype was recorded many times. V usage is TRBV25-1 and J usage is TRBJ1-4, with a possible D match to TRBD1 (6 bases). V lost 1 base to trimming and J lost 5 bases, with 8 bases between them. The CDR3 has 14 residues. Germline V lookup: CDR1 MGHDK, CDR2 SYGVNS. The CDR3 loop reads CASSEWGGNEKLFF. The CDR3 DNA reads TGTGCCAGCAGTGAATGGGGGGGCAATGAAAAACTGTTTTTT.

The genes are TRBV19 and TRBJ1-3; TRBD1 might be the D (6 bases). The CDR3 covers 16 residues. From germline, CDR1 is LNHDA and CDR2 SQIVND (reference sequence). V lost 6 bases, J lost 0 bases, and 15 bases lay in between. The CDR3 is CASRPRGGVSGNTIYF. In DNA form, the CDR3 reads TGTGCCAGTAGACCCAGGGGAGGGGTCTCTGGAAACACCATATATTTT.